These T cell receptor beta chains were read from a single sample in a study of blood T cell repertoires in COVID-19. The data were produced by immunoSEQ multiplex PCR, yet TCRdb's version contains in-frame clones alone and is incomplete. This sample has about half a million clones; 89% occur once, and the top ten carry around 0.9%. The specimen was peripheral blood. The receptors originated from a man aged 18 to 29 with COVID-19, enrolled during active disease. CDR3s include the opening cysteine and the closing phenylalanine or tryptophan. D genes are given only for firm matches. Rows may omit the clone size; those that give it use once, few, many or a size class.

TRBD1	TRBV19	-	TRBJ1-1	CASSKGQENTEAFF	TGTGCCAGTAGTAAGGGACAGGAAAACACTGAAGCTTTCTTT
TRBD1	TRBV5-6	-	TRBJ1-2	CASSLLAGGLRGYTF	TGTGCCAGCAGCTTGCTGGCAGGGGGCCTTCGGGGCTACACCTTC
-	TRBV5-1	-	TRBJ2-3	CASSLEILDTQYF	TGCGCCAGCAGCTTGGAGATACTTGATACGCAGTATTTT
-	TRBV15	-	TRBJ1-4	CATSRDGGTGNEKLFF	TGTGCCACCAGCAGAGATGGAGGAACAGGGAATGAAAAACTGTTTTTT
TRBD1	TRBV27	-	TRBJ2-5	CASSSQGARETQYF	TGTGCCAGCAGTTCTCAGGGGGCGCGAGAGACCCAGTACTTC
TRBD2	TRBV7-8	-	TRBJ2-3	CASSSRRGSTDTQYF	TGTGCCAGCAGTTCGCGGCGGGGGAGCACAGATACGCAGTATTTT
TRBD1	TRBV2	once	TRBJ2-7	CATRRTGTDYEQYF	TGTGCCACCCGGAGGACAGGGACTGACTACGAGCAGTACTTC
TRBD1	TRBV3-1/TRBV3-2	-	TRBJ1-2	CASSGDSYGYTF	TGTGCCAGCAGCGGGGACAGCTATGGCTACACCTTC
-	TRBV7-8	-	TRBJ1-5	CASSPDGDQPQHF	TGTGCCAGCAGCCCGGACGGGGATCAGCCCCAGCATTTT
-	TRBV6-5	once	TRBJ1-5	CATCQEVNQPQHF	TGTGCCACTTGTCAGGAGGTCAATCAGCCCCAGCATTTT
-	TRBV10-3	-	TRBJ1-1	CAISEGDGLNTEAFF	TGTGCCATCAGTGAGGGAGACGGGTTAAACACTGAAGCTTTCTTT
-	TRBV11-3	-	TRBJ2-2	CASSRSTDTGELFF	TGTGCCAGCAGCCGATCCACGGACACCGGGGAGCTGTTTTTT
-	TRBV4-1	-	TRBJ1-3	CASSRSTGLGNTIYF	TGCGCCAGCAGCCGGAGTACAGGGCTCGGAAACACCATATATTTT
TRBD2	TRBV27	-	TRBJ2-1	CASSLPGLARLGFKVQFF	TGTGCCAGCAGTTTGCCGGGACTAGCGCGATTAGGCTTTAAGGTGCAGTTCTTC
-	TRBV27	-	TRBJ2-1	CASSLTGNEQFF	TGTGCCAGCAGTTTAACGGGCAATGAGCAGTTCTTC
-	TRBV6-5	-	TRBJ1-1	CASRRVPLNTEAFF	TGTGCCAGCAGGCGGGTACCCTTGAACACTGAAGCTTTCTTT
-	TRBV5-1	-	TRBJ2-1	CASSLGQVGNEQFF	TGCGCCAGCAGCTTGGGACAGGTAGGAAATGAGCAGTTCTTC
-	TRBV19	once	TRBJ1-1	CASSTSGRMNTEAFF	TGTGCCAGTAGTACAAGCGGTCGCATGAACACTGAAGCTTTCTTT